A single sample gave rise to the 5 T cell receptor beta chains below, sequenced in a study of low-dose radiotherapy and immunotherapy resistance in tumors (dated by TCRdb to between 2021 and 2023). TCRdb lists the instrument as Illumina HiSeq 2500. First-strand cDNA was synthesized with Superscript III and a set of TRAV- and TRBV-specific primers, covering both TCRalpha and TCRbeta chains. TCRs were amplified for about 19 PCR cycles with Phusion, using a constant-region primer paired with the adapter attached to the V primers. Clones were called with MiXCR by TCRdb after fastp trimmed the public reads at Q25, and only in-frame beta chains were retained. For every CDR3 protein sequence, its rows merge into one entry that carries the most common genes and DNA. Within this sample are 70,000 to 90,000 distinct CDR3 sequences, with roughly a sixth of them counted one time only. The ten largest make up over 2.5% of the sample.

Interpreted using the paper, the time point label stands for: before trial treatment. Source: PBMCs, taken before treatment. These receptors were taken from a male donor with prostate cancer.

There are many counts of this clonotype. The chain combines TRBV19 with TRBJ2-6; D might be TRBD2 (5 bases). V was clipped by 11 bases and J by 1 base, with 24 bases between them. The CDR3 covers 18 residues. Per germline, CDR1 LNHDA and CDR2 SQIVND (reference sequence). CDR3 amino acids: CAAQAGRQIFSGANVLTF. The CDR3 nucleotides are TGTGCCGCCCAGGCGGGCAGGCAAATCTTTTCTGGGGCCAACGTCCTGACTTTC.

In its sample, this clonotype was seen many times. The chain's CDR3 is CASSQESSGAPPFF. The CDR3 nucleotides are TGCGCCAGCAGCCAAGAGAGTAGCGGGGCCCCCCCGTTCTTC. The rearrangement joins TRBV4-1 to TRBJ2-1; 8 bases are shared with TRBD2. This CDR3 is 14 amino acids long. The V gene end was trimmed by 0 bases and the J gene end by 15 bases; junction bases not matched to a gene: 10. The V gene's germline CDR1 is MGHRA and CDR2 YSYEKL.

Many counts were recorded for this clonotype. CDR3 coding DNA: TGTGCCAGCAGCTTAGTTTGGAGGGGCGAGACCCAGTACTTC. Protein product: CASSLVWRGETQYF. The chain combines TRBV7-2 with TRBJ2-5; D is possibly TRBD2 (6 bases). CDR1 and CDR2 (germline): SGHTA, FQGNSA. The length of the CDR3 is 14 residues. V lost 1 base, J lost 5 bases, and 11 bases lay in between.

This clonotype was picked up many times. CDR3 coding DNA: TGTGCCAGCACCCCTAGCGTGGACTCCTACAATGAGCAGTTCTTC. It translates to CASTPSVDSYNEQFF. The rearrangement uses TRBV7-9 and TRBJ2-1; tentatively, D is TRBD2 (6 bases). The CDR3 spans 15 residues. The germline gives CDR1 SEHNR, CDR2 FQNEAQ (reference sequence). V lost 7 bases and J lost 0, with 13 bases in between.

This clonotype has a count of ten or more. The V and J genes are TRBV11-2 and TRBJ2-2, with unresolved D. CDR1 and CDR2 (germline): SGHAT, FQNNGV. This CDR3 spans 14 amino acids. V was cut by 4 bases and J by 4 bases, with 10 bases left in between. DNA of the CDR3: TGTGCCAGCAGCTCCGCCTCCGCCACCGGGGAGCTGTTTTTT. It codes for CASSSASATGELFF.